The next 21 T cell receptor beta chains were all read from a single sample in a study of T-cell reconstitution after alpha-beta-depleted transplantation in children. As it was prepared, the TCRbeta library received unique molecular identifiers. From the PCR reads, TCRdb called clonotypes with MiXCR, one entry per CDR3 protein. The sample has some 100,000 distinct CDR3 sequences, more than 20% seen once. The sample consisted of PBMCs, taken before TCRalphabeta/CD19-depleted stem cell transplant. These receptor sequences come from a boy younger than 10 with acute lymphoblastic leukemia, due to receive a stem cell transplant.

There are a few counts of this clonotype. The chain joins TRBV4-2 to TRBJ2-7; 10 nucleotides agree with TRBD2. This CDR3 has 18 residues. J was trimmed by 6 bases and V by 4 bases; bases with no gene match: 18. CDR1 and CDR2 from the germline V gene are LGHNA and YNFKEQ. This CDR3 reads CASSPRGRTSGGSGEQYF. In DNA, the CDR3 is TGTGCCAGCAGCCCAAGGGGGAGGACTAGCGGAGGATCGGGCGAGCAGTACTTC.

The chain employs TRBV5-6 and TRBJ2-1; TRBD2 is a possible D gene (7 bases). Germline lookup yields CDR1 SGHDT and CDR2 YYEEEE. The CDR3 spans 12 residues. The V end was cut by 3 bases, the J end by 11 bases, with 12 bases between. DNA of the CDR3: TGTGCCAGCAGCTGGGGGGGGGACAAGCAGTTCTTC. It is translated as CASSWGGDKQFF.

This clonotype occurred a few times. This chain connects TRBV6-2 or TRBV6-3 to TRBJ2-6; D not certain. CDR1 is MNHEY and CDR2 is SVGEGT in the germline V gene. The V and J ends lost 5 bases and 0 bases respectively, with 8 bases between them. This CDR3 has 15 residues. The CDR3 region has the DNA TGTGCCAGCAGTGATACAGACTCTGGGGCCAACGTCCTGACTTTC. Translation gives CASSDTDSGANVLTF.

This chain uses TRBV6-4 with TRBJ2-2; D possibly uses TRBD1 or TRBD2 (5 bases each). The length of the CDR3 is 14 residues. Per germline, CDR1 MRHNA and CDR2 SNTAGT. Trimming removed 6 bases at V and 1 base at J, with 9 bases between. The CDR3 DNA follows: TGTGCCAGCAGGAGAGGGGAGAACACCGGGGAGCTGTTTTTT. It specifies CASRRGENTGELFF.

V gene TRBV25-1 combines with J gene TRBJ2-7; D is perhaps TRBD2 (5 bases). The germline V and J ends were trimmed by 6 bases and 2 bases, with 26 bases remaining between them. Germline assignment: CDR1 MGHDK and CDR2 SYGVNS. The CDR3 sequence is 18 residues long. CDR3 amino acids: CASSHRPRSGGPPYEQYF. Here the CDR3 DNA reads TGTGCCAGCAGCCACCGACCTAGGAGCGGAGGACCCCCCTACGAGCAGTACTTC.

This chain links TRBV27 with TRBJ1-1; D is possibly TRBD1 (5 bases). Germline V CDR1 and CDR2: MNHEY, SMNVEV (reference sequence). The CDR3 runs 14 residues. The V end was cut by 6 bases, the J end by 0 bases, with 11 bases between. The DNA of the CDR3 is TGTGCCAGCAGATCCGGGACGCTGAACACTGAAGCTTTCTTT. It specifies CASRSGTLNTEAFF.

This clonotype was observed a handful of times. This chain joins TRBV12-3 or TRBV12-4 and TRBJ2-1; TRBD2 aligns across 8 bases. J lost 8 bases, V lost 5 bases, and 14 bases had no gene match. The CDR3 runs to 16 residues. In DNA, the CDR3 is TGTGCCAGCAGTCAACTTACTAGCGGAGCCCAGGATGAGCAGTTCTTC. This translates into CASSQLTSGAQDEQFF.

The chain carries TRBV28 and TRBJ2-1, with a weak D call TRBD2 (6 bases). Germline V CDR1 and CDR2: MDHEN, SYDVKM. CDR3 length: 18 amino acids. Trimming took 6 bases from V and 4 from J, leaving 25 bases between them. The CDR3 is CASSPAGSGRPVYNEQFF. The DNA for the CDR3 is TGTGCCAGCAGCCCTGCGGGGTCCGGGAGACCCGTTTACAATGAGCAGTTCTTC.

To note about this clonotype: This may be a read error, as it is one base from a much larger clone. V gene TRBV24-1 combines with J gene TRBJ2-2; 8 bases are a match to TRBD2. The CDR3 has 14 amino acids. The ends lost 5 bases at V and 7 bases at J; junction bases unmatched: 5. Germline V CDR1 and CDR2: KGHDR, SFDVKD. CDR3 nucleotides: TGTGCCACCAGTGCCGGACTAGCTATCGGGGAGCTGTTTTTT. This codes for CATSAGLAIGELFF.

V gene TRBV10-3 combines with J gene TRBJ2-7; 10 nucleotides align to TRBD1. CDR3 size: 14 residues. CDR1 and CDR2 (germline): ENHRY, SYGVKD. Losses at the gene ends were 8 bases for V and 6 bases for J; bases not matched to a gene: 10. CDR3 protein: CAISGQGGIGEQYF. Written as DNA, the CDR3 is TGTGCCATCTCAGGACAGGGGGGTATTGGCGAGCAGTACTTC.

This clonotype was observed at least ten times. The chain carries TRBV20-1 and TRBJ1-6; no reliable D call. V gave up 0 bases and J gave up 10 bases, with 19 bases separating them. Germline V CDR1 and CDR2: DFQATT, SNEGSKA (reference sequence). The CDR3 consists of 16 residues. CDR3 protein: CSARDARARGNSPLHF. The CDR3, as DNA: TGCAGTGCTAGAGACGCGCGTGCGAGAGGGAACTCACCCCTCCACTTT.

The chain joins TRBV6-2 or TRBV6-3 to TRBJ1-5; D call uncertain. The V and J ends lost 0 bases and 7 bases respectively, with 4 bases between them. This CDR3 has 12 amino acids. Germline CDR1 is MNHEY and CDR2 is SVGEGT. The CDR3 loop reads CASSYSSQPQHF. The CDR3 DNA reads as TGTGCCAGCAGTTACTCGAGCCAGCCCCAGCATTTT.

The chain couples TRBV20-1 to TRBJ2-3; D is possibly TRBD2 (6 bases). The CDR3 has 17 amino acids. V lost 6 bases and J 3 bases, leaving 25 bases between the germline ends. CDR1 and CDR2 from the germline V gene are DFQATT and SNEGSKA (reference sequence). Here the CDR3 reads CSAVYHSGGHGTDTQYF. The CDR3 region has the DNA TGCAGTGCCGTATACCATAGCGGAGGACATGGTACAGATACGCAGTATTTT.

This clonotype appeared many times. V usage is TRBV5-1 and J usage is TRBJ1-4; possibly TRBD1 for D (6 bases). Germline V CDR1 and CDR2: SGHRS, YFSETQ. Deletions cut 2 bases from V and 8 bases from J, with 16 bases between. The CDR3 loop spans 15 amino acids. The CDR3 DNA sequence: TGCGCCAGCAGCTTTGACGGGACACAGACAGAAAAACTGTTTTTT. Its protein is CASSFDGTQTEKLFF.

CDR3 bases: TGTGCCAGCGGTCGTTCCTACGAGCAGTACTTC. It codes for CASGRSYEQYF. This chain links TRBV28 with TRBJ2-7, with D uncertain. The CDR3 spans 11 residues. The V gene lost 8 bases and the J gene lost 1 base, with 6 bases spanning the gap. Germline CDR1 and CDR2: MDHEN and SYDVKM.

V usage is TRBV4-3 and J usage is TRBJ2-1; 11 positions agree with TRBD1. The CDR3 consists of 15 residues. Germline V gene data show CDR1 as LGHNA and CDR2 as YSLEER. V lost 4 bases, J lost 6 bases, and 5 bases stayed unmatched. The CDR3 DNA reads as TGCGCCAGCAGCCCGGGACAGGGGGATGCCAATGAGCAGTTCTTC. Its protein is CASSPGQGDANEQFF.

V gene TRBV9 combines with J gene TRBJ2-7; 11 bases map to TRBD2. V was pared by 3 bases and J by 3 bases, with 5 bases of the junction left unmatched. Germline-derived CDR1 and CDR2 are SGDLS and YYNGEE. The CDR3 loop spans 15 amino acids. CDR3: CASSASTSGIYEQYF. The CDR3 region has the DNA TGTGCCAGCAGCGCGTCGACTAGCGGGATCTACGAGCAGTACTTC.

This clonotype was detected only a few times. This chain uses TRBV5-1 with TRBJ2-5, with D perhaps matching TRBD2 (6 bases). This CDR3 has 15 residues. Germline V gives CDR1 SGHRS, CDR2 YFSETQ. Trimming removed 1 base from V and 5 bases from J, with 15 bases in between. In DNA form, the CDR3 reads TGCGCCAGCAGCTTGAACGTAGCGGATAGTGAGACCCAGTACTTC. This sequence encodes CASSLNVADSETQYF.

The CDR3 spells CASRTGRRREANEQFF. As DNA, the CDR3 is TGTGCCAGCAGGACCGGGAGGCGGAGGGAGGCCAATGAGCAGTTCTTC. The rearrangement uses TRBV2 and TRBJ2-1, with 7 bases that match TRBD2. The CDR3 runs to 16 residues. The V segment lost 6 bases and the J segment 6 bases; nucleotides outside the gene matches: 14. CDR1 and CDR2 (germline): SNHLY, FYNNEI.

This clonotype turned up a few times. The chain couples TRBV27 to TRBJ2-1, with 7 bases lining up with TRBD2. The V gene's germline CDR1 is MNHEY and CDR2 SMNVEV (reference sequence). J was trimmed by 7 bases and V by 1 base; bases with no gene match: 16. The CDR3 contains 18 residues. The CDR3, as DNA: TGTGCCAGCAGTTTATGGCCGCTAGGGAGGGGCCTAGGAAATGAGCAGTTCTTC. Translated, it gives CASSLWPLGRGLGNEQFF.

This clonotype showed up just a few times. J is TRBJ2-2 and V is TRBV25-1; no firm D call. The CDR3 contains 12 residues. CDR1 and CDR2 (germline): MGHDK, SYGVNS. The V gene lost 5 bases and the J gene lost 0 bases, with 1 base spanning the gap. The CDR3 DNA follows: TGTGCCAGCAGTCCGAACACCGGGGAGCTGTTTTTT. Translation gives CASSPNTGELFF.